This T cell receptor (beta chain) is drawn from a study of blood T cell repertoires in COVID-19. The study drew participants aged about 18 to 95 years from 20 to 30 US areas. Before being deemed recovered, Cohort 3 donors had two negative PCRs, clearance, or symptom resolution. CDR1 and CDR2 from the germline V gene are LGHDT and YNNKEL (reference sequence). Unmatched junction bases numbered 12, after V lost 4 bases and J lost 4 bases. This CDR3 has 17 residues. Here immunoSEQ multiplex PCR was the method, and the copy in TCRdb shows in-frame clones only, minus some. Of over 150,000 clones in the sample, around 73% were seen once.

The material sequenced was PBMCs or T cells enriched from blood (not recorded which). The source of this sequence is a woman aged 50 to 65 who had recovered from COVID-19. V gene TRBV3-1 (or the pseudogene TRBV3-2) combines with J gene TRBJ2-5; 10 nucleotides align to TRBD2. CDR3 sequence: CASSLRTSGRNSETQYF. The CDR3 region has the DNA TGTGCCAGCAGCCTTCGGACTAGCGGCAGGAACTCAGAGACCCAGTACTTC.